Sequencing of this TCR beta chain was carried out in a study of tumor-infiltrating lymphocytes in oesophageal squamous cell carcinoma listed by TCRdb under 2016. In regard to this clonotype: There is no known antigen for this receptor. No much larger clone exists at a distance of one base, and base qualities are not known.

The germline V gene yields MGHRA for CDR1 and YSYEKL for CDR2. The CDR3, cysteine through phenylalanine, is 17 amino acids long. The entry retains the CDR3 DNA only, 51 bases that are in frame from base 1. Receptors were amplified or captured by PCR. These reads were obtained on an Illumina HiSeq 2000. Using fastp trimming at Q25 and MiXCR clonotype assembly, TCRdb reanalyzed the public sequencing data and kept in-frame beta chains. Every distinct CDR3 protein forms one entry, paired with its most common genes and DNA. The sample data list 23,000 or so distinct CDR3 sequences, and approximately 34% of these were observed just once. The top ten hold 19% of the sample.

This sequence originates from a female donor with esophageal squamous cell carcinoma. The V gene is TRBV4-1 and the J gene is TRBJ2-1; 9 of the junction bases match TRBD2. The J call is doubtful: the DNA matches TRBJ2-7 better. The material sequenced was esophageal tumor tissue. At the DNA level, the sequence is TGCGCCAGCAGCCAAGTGGGTGGGCTAGCGGGGAGCTACGAGCAGTACTTC. Its coded protein is CASSQVGGLAGSYEQYF.